What follows is one T cell receptor (beta chain) and its context. V was shortened by 5 bases and J by 0 bases, with 8 bases between the two germline ends. There are 15 residues in the CDR3. Germline CDR1 is SGHTA and CDR2 is FQGTGA. This record belongs to a study of blood T cell repertoires in COVID-19. Study overall: From the United States, Italy and Spain came samples of acute and convalescent COVID-19. The analysed material was cDNA or gDNA that came from T cells, B-cell-depleted T cells, or PBMCs.

Authors' analysis steps: Counts of nucleated cells, estimated from reference gene primer amplification, were obtained. Clones were read by immunoSEQ multiplex PCR, and TCRdb kept only the in-frame ones, dropping some. V, J and clone size are those of that table, while D and trimming were read from the DNA. The sample comprises about 43,000 clones, about 85% of which are singletons, and about 8.8% rests with the top ten. Sequenced material: peripheral blood. This clonotype was obtained from an elderly woman with active COVID-19. The rearrangement joins TRBV7-3 to TRBJ2-6; D might be TRBD1 (5 bases). This CDR3 is CASSAQGSGANVLTF. CDR3 nucleotide sequence: TGTGCCAGCAGCGCTCAGGGCTCTGGGGCCAACGTCCTGACTTTC.